This record concerns one TCR beta chain sequence. Its target is not known. The CDR3 consists of 15 residues. Germline-derived CDR1 and CDR2 are LGHNA and YSLEER. Trimming at V came to 4 bases and at J to 1 base, leaving 6 bases not matched to a gene. The data belong to a study of T cell responses to AZD1222 COVID-19 vaccine. Notes on the study in general: Donors in the cohort were predominantly white British and more often female, and clonal diversity was possibly underestimated.

The protocol was immunoSEQ multiplex PCR, while the TCRdb copy is restricted to in-frame clones and leaves out a portion. Found here are some 140,000 clones, about 90% of them singletons; the top ten hold approximately 6%. The sequence derives from an adult in good health. The material was peripheral blood, obtained on day 0 of AZD1222 vaccination. The chain carries TRBV4-3 and TRBJ1-1, with 7 bases identical to TRBD1. The CDR3 bases are TGCGCCAGCAGCCCAGGCCAGGGGGGGAACACTGAAGCTTTCTTT. Translated, it gives CASSPGQGGNTEAFF.